This TCR beta chain was sequenced in a study of blood T cells in healthy people across ages. Study information: The capture of about one barcoded beta molecule per two T cells was achieved by template switching.

Alongside a J-beta primer mix, a sample-barcoded 5' primer served in a second PCR lasting about 6 to 11 cycles. The template-switch adaptor, which had 12 random nucleotides, put a tag on each cDNA molecule. TCRdb ran MiXCR on the 5' RACE reads and lists one entry per CDR3 protein. The sample includes 1,500,000 or so distinct CDR3 sequences, 45% to 70% of them seen just once. Germline CDR1 reads MGHRA; CDR2 reads YSYEKL. V gave up 4 bases and J gave up 2 bases, with 15 bases separating them. The CDR3 contains 15 residues. Isolation recovered at least 6.5 million PBMCs from every sample. Extracted total RNA amounted to at least 6 micrograms for each sample.

The sequenced sample consisted of blood. The TCR originated in a man aged 18-30 years in good health. The V gene is TRBV4-1, the J gene TRBJ2-7, with D perhaps TRBD1 or TRBD2 (6 bases each). CDR3 sequence: CASSPESGATYEQYF. In DNA, the CDR3 is TGCGCCAGCAGCCCCGAGTCGGGGGCGACCTACGAGCAGTACTTC.